This T cell receptor beta chain was sequenced in a study of metastatic and nonmetastatic thyroid tumors. Looking at the study overall: Patients with malignant and benign thyroid disease provided blood and tumor or nodule tissue, whose repertoires were compared. Overall study results and limits: As reported, TCR beta diversity in blood and tumor was significantly higher in malignant thyroid tumors than in benign nodules.

Trimming cost V 6 bases and J 6 bases; bases outside gene matches: 13. The CDR3 is 15 residues long. Germline assignment: CDR1 SQVTM and CDR2 ANQGSEA. Before thyroid surgery, none of the patients had received any treatment. This clone has ten or more counts. Its target is not known. TCRdb re-analyzed the PCR reads through MiXCR. The sample records some 36,000 clones, 15% to 20% being singletons. The clonotype originates from a male donor with papillary thyroid cancer or a benign thyroid nodule (not recorded which). Some clones in this sample may be carry-over from other donors' samples. Input material: blood. The chain combines TRBV29-1 with TRBJ1-5; the match to TRBD1 covers 8 bases. In DNA form, the CDR3 reads TGCAGCGTAACGGCCGGGACAGGCTGGGGTCAGCCCCAGCATTTT. Translating gives CSVTAGTGWGQPQHF.